These T cell receptor beta chains were read from a single sample in a study of graft-versus-host responses after intestinal transplantation. The assay was immunoSEQ multiplex PCR, and TCRdb's table has in-frame clones only and misses some. The profile covers approximately 100,000 clones, with more than 75% appearing a single time and approximately 1% taken by the ten largest. Antigen specificity for these receptors is unknown. The sample was unstimulated CD4+ T cells sorted from spleen or lymph node cells, taken before intestinal transplant. These receptors came from a human donor who received an intestinal transplant. Each CDR3 is given with its conserved first and last residue.

15,TRBV2,CASSGVRGYTGELFF
15,TRBV5-6,CASSSWTGEYEKLFF
14,TRBV5-1,CASSGPGGNTEAFF
14,TRBV11-1,CASRPSGSGETQYF
13,TRBV6-5,CASSPSRWVGYTF
15,TRBV9,CASSAVIAGGVEQFF
14,TRBV5-4,CASSLASGANVLTF
14,TRBV5-1,CASSLTSEVDTQYF
16,TRBV18,CASSPGSGSGAYEQYF
14,TRBV7-6,CASSSPVEADTQYF
15,TRBV5-1,CASSLASLAQETQYF
15,TRBV15,CATSRDRTRLNEQFF
12,TRBV18,CASSPNQETQYF
13,TRBV18,CASSPPNTGELFF
16,TRBV9,CASSVGQGRANEKLFF
18,TRBV19,CASSIVGRRGPLQETQYF
12,TRBV2,CASSERGYEQYF
15,TRBV2,CASSGDRATTDTQYF
14,TRBV5-1,CASSLWQGGGEQYF
13,TRBV2,CASNDDWNEKLFF
13,TRBV6-5,CASSDRGLKTQYF
15,TRBV6-1,CASSRLAGGHNEQFF
15,TRBV6-5,CASSYTDLWGETQYF
13,TRBV25-1,CASMKGRTDTQYF
13,TRBV10-3,CAISERVADEQYF
14,TRBV9,CASSRPWGTGELFF
12,TRBV11-2,CASSLVNSPLHF
14,TRBV5-1,CASSLAGAHNEQFF
15,TRBV7-6,CASSLVGGRTDTQYF
15,TRBV5-1,CASSLQAGGDYEQFF
14,TRBV5-6,CASSPDRTGNGYTF
15,TRBV5-1,CASSLAGTGGETQYF
16,TRBV9,CASSVVAGGGQETQYF
17,TRBV5-6,CASSLWRGGPSTDTQYF
16,TRBV30,CAWSVAPGQYNEKLFF
15,TRBV10-3,CAISESGGLGYGYTF
12,TRBV29-1,CSGRGWDEKLFF
14,TRBV5-4,CASSPPGPLETQYF
16,TRBV27,CASSLMRGKTNYGYTF
14,TRBV6-6,CASSYGGQPYGYTF
13,TRBV7-3,CASSLLPGREAFF